The 19 T cell receptor beta chains listed next were all sequenced from one sample in a study of tumor-infiltrating lymphocytes in primary liver carcinoma. Unsorted bulk tissue (about 20-30 mg) underwent RNA and DNA co-extraction. TCR beta cDNA came from roughly 0.45 ug total RNA, primed with a constant-region primer. Slightly modified ARM-PCR with three nested multiplex PCR rounds yielded TCR beta libraries. Investigators reported that the first two PCR rounds, at around 11 cycles each, used TRBV1-TRBV30 forward primers with a C-beta reverse primer. One entry per CDR3 protein results from TCRdb running MiXCR on the multiplex PCR reads. Found here are more than 100,000 distinct CDR3 sequences, 50% to 65% of them singletons; the top ten hold approximately 9.7%. The sequenced sample was liver tumor tissue from sampling region 1. The subset denotes: tumor region T1, superior pole. The receptors were gathered from a woman aged 55-70 years with primary liver carcinoma and hepatitis B virus infection.

As for this clonotype: One end of the junction varies from germline; a read error may be responsible. The chain uses TRBV6-1 and TRBJ2-2, with D maybe TRBD2 (6 bases). The CDR3 contains 16 residues. Per germline, CDR1 MNHNS and CDR2 SASEGT. CDR3 loop: CAISVEGPARGGELSF. The CDR3 bases are TGTGCCATCAGTGTCGAGGGACCAGCAAGGGGCGGGGAGCTGTCTTTT.

V gene TRBV28 combines with J gene TRBJ1-2, with TRBD1 as a possible D gene (6 bases). V was trimmed by 5 bases and J by 4 bases, leaving 17 bases between them. The CDR3 covers 15 residues. In germline, CDR1 is MDHEN, CDR2 SYDVKM. This CDR3 is CASSISRGGLYGYTF. In nucleotides, the CDR3 is TGTGCCAGCAGTATTTCCCGAGGGGGTCTCTATGGCTACACCTTC.

As to this clonotype: No conserved phenylalanine or tryptophan ends this CDR3, so it is likely a read error. In DNA form, the CDR3 reads TGTGCCAGCAGCTCTGAAGGGGCTGTCTGGGGGGCAACGACCCAGTACTTG. Amino acids: CASSSEGAVWGATTQYL. The chain is built from TRBV11-2 and TRBJ2-5; possibly TRBD1 or TRBD2 for D (6 bases each). The CDR3 sequence is 17 residues long. Germline CDR1 reads SGHAT; CDR2 reads FQNNGV. The V end was cut by 4 bases, the J end by 7 bases, with 25 bases between.

The chain combines TRBV28 with TRBJ2-7, with D perhaps assigned TRBD1 or TRBD2 (5 bases each). This CDR3 contains 17 residues. CDR1 is MDHEN and CDR2 is SYDVKM in the germline V gene. The V end lost 7 bases, the J end lost 3 bases, and 25 bases lay between the germline ends. The CDR3 reads CASTSLMPWDGGYEQYF. As DNA, the CDR3 is TGTGCCAGCACTTCATTAATGCCCTGGGACGGAGGCTACGAGCAGTACTTC.

Only a few counts were recorded for this clonotype. The V gene is TRBV10-3, the J gene TRBJ2-2, with 11 bases matching TRBD1. Germline V lookup: CDR1 ENHRY, CDR2 SYGVKD. After removal of 5 bases from V and 0 bases from J, the junction contained 2 bases not matched to a gene. This CDR3 region has 16 residues. The CDR3 region is CAISKGQGANTGELFF. CDR3 nucleotides: TGTGCCATCAGTAAGGGACAGGGGGCGAACACCGGGGAGCTGTTTTTT.

This clonotype was seen more than once but under ten times. Since a much larger clone is just one base distant, this may be a read error. The CDR3 bases are TGTACCAGCCAATCGGGGACAGGGTTTAACACTGAAGCTTTCTTT. Its translation is CTSQSGTGFNTEAFF. The chain uses TRBV12-3 or TRBV12-4 and TRBJ1-1; TRBD1 aligns across 9 bases. The CDR3 length is 15 residues.

This clonotype was counted many times. The V and J genes are TRBV29-1 and TRBJ1-1; D might be TRBD1 (6 bases). There are 15 residues in the CDR3. CDR1 is SQVTM and CDR2 is ANQGSEA in the germline V gene. V was trimmed by 6 bases and J by 3 bases, leaving 20 bases between them. CDR3 nucleotide sequence: TGCAGCGTGGTGGACAGTGGGGGGACGTACACTGAAGCTTTCTTT. This sequence encodes CSVVDSGGTYTEAFF.

A word on this clonotype: It may be a read error: a sequence one base away is much more abundant. The J gene is TRBJ2-1, the V gene TRBV6-5; TRBD1 matches 10 bases. There are 15 residues in the CDR3. Per the germline V gene, CDR1 is MNHEY and CDR2 is SVGAGI. The CDR3 reads CASSYSGTGVNELFF. DNA of the CDR3: TGTGCCAGCAGTTACTCCGGGACAGGGGTCAATGAGCTGTTCTTC.

This clonotype came up once. The junction departs from the called germline gene at one end, perhaps through a read error. The V and J genes are TRBV29-1 and TRBJ2-5; D perhaps matches TRBD2 (6 bases). The CDR3 length is 11 residues. Germline CDR1 reads SQVTM; CDR2 reads ANQGSEA. CDR3 bases: TGCATCGTGCGGGATCAAGAGACCCAATACTTC. Protein product: CIVRDQETQYF. The variable domain in full, completed from reference TRBV29-1 and TRBJ2-5, reads SAVISQKPSRDICQRGTSLTIQCQVDSQVTMMFWYRQQPGQSLTLIATANQGSEATYESGFVIDKFPISRPNLTFSTLTVSNMSPEDSSIYLCIVRDQETQYFGPGTRLLVL.

This clonotype was picked up one time. The CDR3 does not end in the conserved phenylalanine or tryptophan, so this is likely a read error. The J gene is TRBJ1-1, the V gene TRBV12-3 or TRBV12-4; TRBD1 matches at 12 bases. V shed 7 bases and J 11 bases; nucleotides not matched to a gene: 8. CDR3 size: 13 residues. CDR3 amino acids: CASTTGTGGRAFY. The CDR3, as DNA: TGTGCCAGCACCACCGGGACAGGGGGCCGGGCTTTCTAT.

Note on this clonotype: The junction differs from germline at one of its ends, possibly a read error. V usage is TRBV12-3 or TRBV12-4 and J usage is TRBJ2-5, with D tentatively TRBD2 (5 bases). This CDR3 has 14 residues. CDR3 coding DNA: TGTGTCAGCGGTTTAGGTCCAGGAACGGAGACCCAGTACTTC. This gives the protein CVSGLGPGTETQYF.

This sequence joins TRBV18 and TRBJ2-2; unclear D gene. Per the germline V gene, CDR1 is KGHSH and CDR2 is LQKENI. The CDR3 spans 16 residues. The V end was cut by 0 bases, the J end by 2 bases, with 10 bases between. The CDR3 sequence: CASSPPETHNTGELFF. DNA for the CDR3: TGTGCCAGCTCACCACCGGAGACACACAACACCGGGGAGCTGTTTTTT.

V usage is TRBV11-2 and J usage is TRBJ1-2; D may be TRBD1 (6 bases). The CDR3 consists of 13 residues. The V end was cut by 10 bases, the J end by 8 bases, with 20 bases between. Germline V lookup: CDR1 SGHAT, CDR2 FQNNGV. The CDR3 loop reads CAISFQGLGGYTF. The CDR3 nucleotides read TGTGCCATAAGCTTCCAGGGGTTAGGAGGCTACACCTTC.

This clonotype is judged medium-sized (0.01 to 0.1%). The rearrangement links TRBV11-3 to TRBJ2-7; 10 nucleotides agree with TRBD2. CDR3 length: 20 amino acids. Per the germline V gene, CDR1 is SGHNT and CDR2 is YENEEA. The ends lost 0 bases at V and 2 bases at J; junction bases unmatched: 16. CDR3 sequence (DNA): TGTGCCAGCAGCTTAGAAGCTAGCGGGAGACATCTTCGGACAACCTACGAGCAGTACTTC. It codes for CASSLEASGRHLRTTYEQYF.

In this sample, this clonotype turned up once. One end of the junction varies from germline; a read error may be responsible. CDR3 loop: CACSLEYEAYYGYTF. The CDR3 nucleotides read TGTGCCTGCAGCTTAGAGTATGAGGCCTACTATGGCTACACCTTC. The V and J genes are TRBV11-2 and TRBJ1-2; D remains ambiguous. The CDR3 consists of 15 residues. Germline assignment: CDR1 SGHAT and CDR2 FQNNGV.

V and J are TRBV11-3 and TRBJ2-2; a possible D gene is TRBD2 (5 bases). The CDR3 consists of 16 residues. Germline assignment: CDR1 SGHNT and CDR2 YENEEA. V was shortened by 5 bases and J by 3 bases, with 16 bases between the two germline ends. The CDR3: CASSIGGARDTGELFF. The CDR3 DNA reads TGTGCCAGCAGCATAGGAGGTGCAAGGGACACCGGGGAGCTGTTTTTT.

There are a few counts of this clonotype. The chain is built from TRBV30 and TRBJ1-3; no clear D. The V end lost 1 base, the J end lost 0 bases, and 7 bases lay between the germline ends. The CDR3 consists of 14 residues. CDR1 is GTSNPN and CDR2 is SVGIG in the germline V gene (reference sequence). The CDR3 DNA reads as TGTGCCTGGAGTGACAGAAACTCTGGAAACACCATATATTTT. This codes for CAWSDRNSGNTIYF.

Ten or more counts support this clonotype. The rearrangement joins TRBV12-3 or TRBV12-4 to TRBJ1-1, with D hard to call. The CDR3 loop spans 14 amino acids. The V end lost 7 bases, the J end lost 1 base, and 13 bases lay between the germline ends. For the CDR3, the DNA is TGTGCCAGCAACCAACCCAGCGCGAACACTGAAGCTTTCTTT. Its protein is CASNQPSANTEAFF.

A few counts support this clonotype. The chain recombines TRBV5-1 with TRBJ2-7, with TRBD2 matching 10 bases. With 4 bases clipped from V and 3 bases from J, the junction kept 7 bases outside the gene matches. The CDR3 consists of 15 residues. In germline, CDR1 is SGHRS, CDR2 YFSETQ. The CDR3, as DNA: TGCGCCAGCAGCCCCGGGACTAGCGATTTCTACGAGCAGTACTTC. Its protein is CASSPGTSDFYEQYF.